This TCR beta chain was recovered during a study of blood T cell repertoires in COVID-19. Trimming cost V 1 base and J 2 bases; bases outside gene matches: 13. The CDR3 loop spans 18 amino acids. CDR1 and CDR2 (germline): SEHNR, FQNEAQ (reference sequence). The method was immunoSEQ multiplex PCR; TCRdb's version includes in-frame clones alone and lacks a portion of them. Here the sample spans about 170,000 clones, more than 85% being singletons. Sequenced input: peripheral blood. The V and J genes are TRBV7-9 and TRBJ2-7, with TRBD2 matching over 8 bases. The receptor was derived from a woman older than 75 in a cohort sampled during active or convalescent COVID-19. CDR3 sequence reads: CASSLDPRGIGGAYEQYF. CDR3 sequence (DNA): TGTGCCAGCAGCTTAGATCCGCGGGGCATCGGGGGGGCCTACGAGCAGTACTTC.